These T cell receptor beta chains were read from a single sample in a study of regulatory T cells in long-lasting Graves disease. TCRdb independently ran MiXCR on the multiplex PCR reads; one entry per CDR3 protein. The profile shows approximately 230,000 distinct CDR3 sequences, 18% of them singletons. The starting material was peripheral blood mononuclear cells (PBMCs), obtained at new diagnosis, from a patient treated with antithyroid drugs. These TCRs come from a female donor with Graves disease. The CDR3 runs from the conserved cysteine through the conserved F or W. D genes are given only for firm matches. Expanded clones get a size class; other rows say once, few or many, or leave the size out.

CDR3 DNA: TGTGCCAGCAGCTTAGGGTACGTCTCTGGAAACACCATATATTTT; CDR3 protein: CASSLGYVSGNTIYF; V gene: TRBV7-9; J gene: TRBJ1-3; D gene: .; clone size: few
CDR3 DNA: TGTGCCAGCAGTCCGTGGACGAGGAACACTGAAGCTTTCTTT; CDR3 protein: CASSPWTRNTEAFF; V gene: TRBV28; J gene: TRBJ1-1; D gene: .; clone size: many
CDR3 DNA: TGTGCCAGTACCCATCTGGGGTCCGGCAATCAGCCCCAGCATTTT; CDR3 protein: CASTHLGSGNQPQHF; V gene: TRBV19; J gene: TRBJ1-5; D gene: .; clone size: many
CDR3 DNA: TGTGCCAGCAGTTCGCTGACAGGTACCTTGGGTGGAAACACCATATATTTT; CDR3 protein: CASSSLTGTLGGNTIYF; V gene: TRBV28; J gene: TRBJ1-3; D gene: .; clone size: many
CDR3 DNA: TGTGCCAGCAGTGATTCCGGACAGGACAATGAAAAACTGTTTTTT; CDR3 protein: CASSDSGQDNEKLFF; V gene: TRBV28; J gene: TRBJ1-4; D gene: TRBD1; clone size: many
CDR3 DNA: TGTGCCAGCAGTACCCGGACCCCAGGGGAGACCCAGTACTTC; CDR3 protein: CASSTRTPGETQYF; V gene: TRBV28; J gene: TRBJ2-5; D gene: .; clone size: .
CDR3 DNA: TGCAGTGCTAGAGATGTACTAGCGGCTACAGATACGCAGTATTTT; CDR3 protein: CSARDVLAATDTQYF; V gene: TRBV20-1; J gene: TRBJ2-3; D gene: TRBD2; clone size: many
CDR3 DNA: TGTGCCAGCAGCGTAGGCTGGGACAGCTACGAGCAGTACTTC; CDR3 protein: CASSVGWDSYEQYF; V gene: TRBV9; J gene: TRBJ2-7; D gene: TRBD1; clone size: .
CDR3 DNA: TGCAGTGCTAGAGCTGTTGCGGGAGTGGGTACGCAGTATTTT; CDR3 protein: CSARAVAGVGTQYF; V gene: TRBV20-1; J gene: TRBJ2-3; D gene: TRBD2; clone size: many
CDR3 DNA: TGTGCCAGCAGACTTAGCGGGAGGTTGGGCAATGAGCAGTTCTTC; CDR3 protein: CASRLSGRLGNEQFF; V gene: TRBV12-3/TRBV12-4; J gene: TRBJ2-1; D gene: TRBD2; clone size: many
CDR3 DNA: TGCAGTGCTAGAGGTGGTAATCTTCAAGAGACCCAGTACTTC; CDR3 protein: CSARGGNLQETQYF; V gene: TRBV20-1; J gene: TRBJ2-5; D gene: .; clone size: many
CDR3 DNA: TGTGCCTGCCAGGCACTAGGGAATCAGCCCCAGCATTTT; CDR3 protein: CACQALGNQPQHF; V gene: TRBV30; J gene: TRBJ1-5; D gene: .; clone size: many
CDR3 DNA: TGTGCCAGCAGCTTACTTGGGGTGACAGATACGCAGTATTTT; CDR3 protein: CASSLLGVTDTQYF; V gene: TRBV7-2; J gene: TRBJ2-3; D gene: .; clone size: many
CDR3 DNA: TGTGCCAGCAGTAAAGACGAAGATGATGAAAAACTGTTTTTT; CDR3 protein: CASSKDEDDEKLFF; V gene: TRBV2; J gene: TRBJ1-4; D gene: .; clone size: many
CDR3 DNA: TGTGCCAGCAGCCAGATCTCGGGGCTACAAGAGACCCAGTACTTC; CDR3 protein: CASSQISGLQETQYF; V gene: TRBV11-3; J gene: TRBJ2-5; D gene: .; clone size: many
CDR3 DNA: TGTGCCAGTACCCCGGACAGGGGGCATGAAAAACTGTTTTTT; CDR3 protein: CASTPDRGHEKLFF; V gene: TRBV19; J gene: TRBJ1-4; D gene: TRBD1; clone size: many
CDR3 DNA: TGTGCCATCAGTGAAAGGAGTAGCGGAAACATTCAGTACTTC; CDR3 protein: CAISERSSGNIQYF; V gene: TRBV10-3; J gene: TRBJ2-4; D gene: .; clone size: few
CDR3 DNA: TGTGCCACCAGTGATACCAATCCAACAGGCGGCTATGGCTACACCTTC; CDR3 protein: CATSDTNPTGGYGYTF; V gene: TRBV24-1; J gene: TRBJ1-2; D gene: .; clone size: many
CDR3 DNA: TGCAGTGCTAGAGGACTAGCGGGAGGGGAAGAGACCCAGTACTTC; CDR3 protein: CSARGLAGGEETQYF; V gene: TRBV20-1; J gene: TRBJ2-5; D gene: TRBD2; clone size: many
CDR3 DNA: TGTGCCAGCAGTGAACTGACCTATAATTCACCCCTCCACTTT; CDR3 protein: CASSELTYNSPLHF; V gene: TRBV2; J gene: TRBJ1-6; D gene: .; clone size: many
CDR3 DNA: TGTGCCAGCAGTGACGGACGGGGGGGCTCCTACAATGAGCAGTTCTTC; CDR3 protein: CASSDGRGGSYNEQFF; V gene: TRBV6-4; J gene: TRBJ2-1; D gene: TRBD2; clone size: many
CDR3 DNA: TGCGCCAGCAGCCAAGATCGAGGACTAGCGGGAGAATGGGAGCAGTTCTTC; CDR3 protein: CASSQDRGLAGEWEQFF; V gene: TRBV4-3; J gene: TRBJ2-1; D gene: TRBD2; clone size: many
CDR3 DNA: TGCAGTGCTAGAAGCGGACGAGGGGGGAATTCACCCCTCCACTTT; CDR3 protein: CSARSGRGGNSPLHF; V gene: TRBV20-1; J gene: TRBJ1-6; D gene: .; clone size: many
CDR3 DNA: TGCAGTGCTAGCGGGAGCTCAAATGAAAAACTGTTTTTT; CDR3 protein: CSASGSSNEKLFF; V gene: TRBV20-1; J gene: TRBJ1-4; D gene: .; clone size: many
CDR3 DNA: TGTGCCAGCAACGACAGGGCTGAGACCCAGTACTTC; CDR3 protein: CASNDRAETQYF; V gene: TRBV7-2; J gene: TRBJ2-5; D gene: TRBD1; clone size: many
CDR3 DNA: TGTGCCAGCAGCGAGCCAGGGGGCGCTGGGTATGGCTACACCTTC; CDR3 protein: CASSEPGGAGYGYTF; V gene: TRBV6-2/TRBV6-3; J gene: TRBJ1-2; D gene: TRBD1; clone size: .
CDR3 DNA: TGTGCCAGCAGCCAAGGGGCACAGATTAACTACGAGCAGTACTTC; CDR3 protein: CASSQGAQINYEQYF; V gene: TRBV3-1; J gene: TRBJ2-7; D gene: .; clone size: many
CDR3 DNA: TGTGCCAGCAGTGGTCCCGGGACAGCTAACTATGGCTACACCTTC; CDR3 protein: CASSGPGTANYGYTF; V gene: TRBV6-1; J gene: TRBJ1-2; D gene: TRBD1; clone size: many
CDR3 DNA: TGTGCCAGCAGCTACCTTGCCGTCTCAGATACGCAGTATTTT; CDR3 protein: CASSYLAVSDTQYF; V gene: TRBV11-2; J gene: TRBJ2-3; D gene: .; clone size: .
CDR3 DNA: TGTGCCTGGAGTGTAAAGGGGCATGTCGAGCAGTACTTC; CDR3 protein: CAWSVKGHVEQYF; V gene: TRBV30; J gene: TRBJ2-7; D gene: .; clone size: many
CDR3 DNA: TGCGGCGCTAGGAGTAGCGGGAGTGCAGATACGCAGTATTTT; CDR3 protein: CGARSSGSADTQYF; V gene: TRBV20-1; J gene: TRBJ2-3; D gene: TRBD2; clone size: .
CDR3 DNA: TGTGCCAGCAGTTACCTTCCAAGCAATGAGCAGTTCTTC; CDR3 protein: CASSYLPSNEQFF; V gene: TRBV6-2/TRBV6-3; J gene: TRBJ2-1; D gene: .; clone size: many
CDR3 DNA: TGTGCCAGCAGACGGACTAGCAGTTACACCGGGGAGCTGTTTTTT; CDR3 protein: CASRRTSSYTGELFF; V gene: TRBV6-1; J gene: TRBJ2-2; D gene: TRBD2; clone size: many
CDR3 DNA: TGTGCCAGTAGCTTGGACAGGGTCTATGGCTACACCTTC; CDR3 protein: CASSLDRVYGYTF; V gene: TRBV19; J gene: TRBJ1-2; D gene: TRBD1; clone size: .
CDR3 DNA: TGTGCCACCAGCACCATACCCGGAGGAAATTGGGACACCATATATTTT; CDR3 protein: CATSTIPGGNWDTIYF; V gene: TRBV15; J gene: TRBJ1-3; D gene: .; clone size: many